This T cell receptor beta chain was obtained from a study of blood T cell repertoires in COVID-19. About the study: COVID-19 samples collected from the United States, Italy and Spain covered acute and convalescent phases. In each case, the material was cDNA or gDNA derived from T cells, B-cell-depleted T cells, or PBMCs.

The V end lost 5 bases, the J end lost 0 bases, and 14 bases lay between the germline ends. The CDR3 is made up of 16 amino acids. Looked up from germline, CDR1 is LNHDA and CDR2 is SQIVND (reference sequence). Per the authors' pipeline: Nucleated cell counts were estimated from reference gene primer amplification. Sequencing was performed with immunoSEQ multiplex PCR; in TCRdb, only in-frame clones are kept and a portion is missing. From that table come the V and J calls and clone size; the DNA was used to work out D and trimming. In the table there are hundreds of thousands of clones, about 85% of which are singletons.

This rearrangement joins TRBV19 to TRBJ1-3, with a tentative D call TRBD1 (6 bases). Sequencing used peripheral blood. The sequence was collected from a man aged 55 to 70 who had recovered from COVID-19. The CDR3 here is CASSPQQGFSGNTIYF. The CDR3 coding sequence is TGTGCCAGTAGTCCACAACAGGGCTTCTCTGGAAACACCATATATTTT.